This record concerns one T cell receptor (beta chain) sequence. Its antigen remains unknown. The authors incorporated unique molecular identifiers into the TCR beta cDNA libraries. T cells, about 0.95 to 11 million of them, yielded about half a million cDNA molecules. TCRdb independently ran MiXCR on the PCR reads; one entry per CDR3 protein. The table includes about 430,000 distinct CDR3 sequences, 30% to 45% detected once. This entry belongs to a study of post-analysis software for immune sequencing data. Overall study: Relapsing-remitting, secondary progressive and progressive-relapsing courses of multiple sclerosis were included. Study-wide results and caveats: Multiple sclerosis patients had significantly lower normalized Chao1 diversity than controls. When the samples were clustered directly with F measure, those that had been prepared in the same batch showed strong co-clustering.

The sequence derives from a girl aged 2 to 9 with multiple sclerosis. Sequencing used blood.

The CDR3 sequence: CASRLTGAPQPQHF. The CDR3 region has the DNA TGTGCCAGCAGGCTTACAGGGGCCCCCCAGCCCCAGCATTTT. The chain is built from TRBV6-1 and TRBJ1-5; TRBD1 agrees at 7 bases. The CDR3 contains 14 residues. The V segment lost 6 bases and the J segment 7 bases; nucleotides outside the gene matches: 9. CDR1 and CDR2 from the germline V gene are MNHNS and SASEGT.